This TCR beta chain was identified during a study of low-dose radiotherapy and immunotherapy resistance in tumors. About the study: Cohort 2's total reached 13 Gy over 26 weeks, at 1 Gy per fraction every two weeks.

This clonotype has a count of ten or more. First-strand cDNA used TRAV- and TRBV-specific primers, covering alpha and beta chains. Both a constant-region primer and a V-primer adapter served to amplify TCRs across roughly 22 PCR cycles. In vitro transcription was used to amplify the isolated mRNA. TCRdb processed the reads anew with MiXCR; each CDR3 protein has one entry. Of around 83,000 distinct CDR3 sequences listed, about 19% are singletons. Noted time point: before trial treatment. Ipilimumab, nivolumab, aspirin, low-dose cyclophosphamide and low-dose radiotherapy were administered to donors. Sequences were derived from PBMCs, sampled before treatment. This clonotype originated in a male donor with prostate cancer.

This chain's CDR3 is CASSLRAGDAGELFF. For the CDR3, the DNA is TGCGCCAGCAGCCTTAGAGCGGGGGACGCCGGGGAGCTGTTTTTT. The chain couples TRBV4-1 to TRBJ2-2, with 8 bases matching TRBD2. With V trimmed by 4 bases and J by 6 bases, 7 bases remained unmatched. The CDR3 covers 15 residues. Germline V gives CDR1 MGHRA, CDR2 YSYEKL.